Listed here are 19 T cell receptor beta chains from one sample, sequenced in a study of T cell responses to AZD1222 COVID-19 vaccine. This table comes from immunoSEQ multiplex PCR, and its TCRdb copy is limited to in-frame clones, with some not included. The table has roughly 99,000 clones, 92% seen once. The sample was peripheral blood, taken 28 days after the second AZD1222 dose. All receptors come from an adult who received the AZD1222 COVID-19 vaccine.

V and J are TRBV5-1 and TRBJ1-1; D is ambiguous. V was clipped by 6 bases and J by 6 bases, with 18 bases between them. Germline V lookup: CDR1 SGHRS, CDR2 YFSETQ. The CDR3 is 14 residues long. DNA of the CDR3: TGCGCCAGCACGGAGTCCCCTGATGTGGCTGAAGCTTTCTTT. It yields the protein CASTESPDVAEAFF.

The sample holds one count of this clone. The rearrangement uses TRBV5-1 and TRBJ1-6, with D tentatively TRBD1 (6 bases). The CDR3 has 15 residues. V was clipped by 4 bases and J by 5 bases, with 13 bases between them. CDR1 and CDR2 from the germline V gene are SGHRS and YFSETQ. The CDR3 region has the DNA TGCGCCAGCAGCAGAGAGGGACAAGATAATTCACCCCTCCACTTT. It translates to CASSREGQDNSPLHF.

V gene TRBV11-2 combines with J gene TRBJ2-2, with TRBD2 matching over 13 bases. Germline CDR1 SGHAT, CDR2 FQNNGV. This CDR3 is 16 amino acids long. The ends lost 3 bases at V and 6 bases at J; junction bases unmatched: 4. The CDR3 region has the DNA TGTGCCAGCAGCTTCACTAGCGGGGGGGCTGCCGGGGAGCTGTTTTTT. Protein sequence: CASSFTSGGAAGELFF.

The rearrangement uses TRBV29-1 and TRBJ2-5; 9 bases fit TRBD2. With V trimmed by 0 bases and J by 5 bases, 10 bases remained unmatched. CDR3 length: 16 amino acids. Germline V gene sequence: CDR1 SQVTM, CDR2 ANQGSEA. This chain's CDR3 is CSVEDLGGRARETQYF. CDR3 DNA sequence: TGCAGCGTTGAAGATCTTGGCGGGAGGGCCCGGGAGACCCAGTACTTC.

The rearrangement uses TRBV7-2 and TRBJ1-2; TRBD1 aligns across 8 bases. Trimming took 0 bases from V and 7 from J; bases not matched to a gene: 7. The germline gives CDR1 SGHTA, CDR2 FQGNSA. This CDR3 is 15 amino acids long. The CDR3 region is CASSLARTGQRGYTF. In DNA form, the CDR3 reads TGTGCCAGCAGCTTAGCACGGACAGGGCAGCGTGGCTACACCTTC. The full variable domain, rest sourced from reference TRBV7-2 and TRBJ1-2, is GAGVSQSPSNKVTEKGKDVELRCDPISGHTALYWYRQSLGQGLEFLIYFQGNSAPDKSGLPSDRFSAERTGGSVSTLTIQRTQQEDSAVYLCASSLARTGQRGYTFGSGTRLTVV.

V usage is TRBV4-1 and J usage is TRBJ1-1, with 7 bases lining up with TRBD1. The CDR3 runs to 14 residues. The germline CDR1 and CDR2 sequences are MGHRA and YSYEKL. With V trimmed by 4 bases and J by 3 bases, 5 bases remained unmatched. This CDR3 reads CASSPDRTYTEAFF. As DNA, the CDR3 is TGCGCCAGCAGCCCGGACAGGACTTACACTGAAGCTTTCTTT.

The V call is TRBV4-1, the J call TRBJ2-7; 11 bases are a match to TRBD1. This CDR3 contains 19 residues. Germline CDR1 is MGHRA and CDR2 is YSYEKL. With 3 bases clipped from V and 2 bases from J, the junction kept 15 bases outside the gene matches. DNA of the CDR3: TGCGCCAGCAGCCATCCGGACAGGGGGCTTGAGGTCGGCCCCTACGAGCAGTACTTC. Protein product: CASSHPDRGLEVGPYEQYF.

The gene calls are TRBV19 and TRBJ1-1, with D perhaps matching TRBD1 (5 bases). V shed 0 bases and J shed 1 base, with 12 bases lying between them. CDR1 and CDR2 from the germline V gene are LNHDA and SQIVND (reference sequence). The CDR3 totals 16 residues. The CDR3 DNA follows: TGTGCCAGTAGTATAGATAGCTTCGGGGCGAACACTGAAGCTTTCTTT. This gives the protein CASSIDSFGANTEAFF.

The chain links TRBV11-3 to TRBJ1-1; D not certain. Germline loops: CDR1 SGHNT, CDR2 YENEEA. With 0 bases removed from V and 1 base from J, the gap between germline ends came to 12 bases. This CDR3 comprises 16 residues. Here the CDR3 reads CASSLDGNTPNTEAFF. Written as DNA, the CDR3 is TGTGCCAGCAGCTTAGATGGGAACACCCCGAACACTGAAGCTTTCTTT. Supplemented by reference TRBV11-3 and TRBJ1-1, the full variable domain reads EAGVVQSPRYKIIEKKQPVAFWCNPISGHNTLYWYLQNLGQGPELLIRYENEEAVDDSQLPKDRFSAERLKGVDSTLKIQPAELGDSAVYLCASSLDGNTPNTEAFFGQGTRLTVV.

The CDR3 DNA reads TGTGCCAGCAGTTTAACGGAGAACACTGAAGCTTTCTTT. The encoded protein is CASSLTENTEAFF. The V gene is TRBV27, the J gene TRBJ1-1, with D unresolved. The V and J ends lost 2 bases and 1 base respectively, with 5 bases between them. CDR3 length: 13 residues. Germline values: CDR1 MNHEY, CDR2 SMNVEV (reference sequence).

The V call is TRBV19, the J call TRBJ1-6, with D possibly TRBD1 on 5 matching bases. With 4 bases removed from V and 7 bases from J, the gap between germline ends came to 14 bases. Looked up from germline, CDR1 is LNHDA and CDR2 is SQIVND (reference sequence). The CDR3 runs 15 residues. This CDR3 is CASSTQGFKNSPLHF. The CDR3 DNA sequence: TGTGCCAGTAGTACCCAGGGATTTAAGAATTCACCCCTCCACTTT.

V usage is TRBV28 and J usage is TRBJ2-7, with 8 positions matching TRBD1. The V gene end was trimmed by 5 bases and the J gene end by 4 bases; junction bases not matched to a gene: 7. Germline V lookup: CDR1 MDHEN, CDR2 SYDVKM. The CDR3 runs 14 residues. CDR3 sequence (DNA): TGTGCCAGCAGTCGGCGGACAGGGCCATACGAGCAGTACTTC. It is translated as CASSRRTGPYEQYF.

V usage is TRBV5-1 and J usage is TRBJ2-5; the match to TRBD2 covers 10 bases. The junction had 18 bases not matched to a gene; V was cut back by 4 bases and J by 9 bases. The CDR3 totals 17 residues. Per germline, CDR1 SGHRS and CDR2 YFSETQ. The CDR3 DNA follows: TGCGCCAGCAGCGTGGCGGGGGCTAGCGGGGGCCCGAAGGCCCAGTACTTC. This gives the protein CASSVAGASGGPKAQYF.

This clone was observed once. The chain joins TRBV2 to TRBJ2-3, with D perhaps TRBD1 or TRBD2 (5 bases each). Trimming pared 6 bases from V and 2 bases from J, leaving 18 bases between. The V gene's germline CDR1 is SNHLY and CDR2 FYNNEI. The CDR3 contains 16 residues. CDR3 sequence (DNA): TGTGCCAGCAGGGATGGGCCGGGACCCTTCACAGATACGCAGTATTTT. This translates into CASRDGPGPFTDTQYF.

The chain is built from TRBV6-2 or TRBV6-3 and TRBJ2-3; TRBD2 matches at 9 bases. The germline V gene encodes CDR1 MNHEY and CDR2 SVGEGT. The V segment lost 3 bases and the J segment 2 bases; nucleotides outside the gene matches: 6. This CDR3 contains 16 residues. Written as DNA, the CDR3 is TGTGCCAGCAGTTATGGGCTAGCGGGGAACACAGATACGCAGTATTTT. It translates to CASSYGLAGNTDTQYF.

The CDR3 region has the DNA TGTGCCAGTAGTATACAGGCCTCTTCTGGAAACACCATATATTTT. This codes for CASSIQASSGNTIYF. The V call is TRBV19, the J call TRBJ1-3; D remains unclear. CDR3 length equals 15 residues. Per germline, CDR1 LNHDA and CDR2 SQIVND (reference sequence). Trimming removed 2 bases at V and 1 base at J, with 9 bases between.

V is TRBV19 and J is TRBJ2-7; D may be TRBD1 (6 bases). V lost 0 bases to trimming and J lost 6 bases, with 12 bases between them. The CDR3 is 14 residues long. CDR1 is LNHDA, CDR2 SQIVND, per germline (reference sequence). CDR3 in DNA: TGTGCCAGTAGTATAGATCACAGGGTCCCCGAGCAGTACTTC. Protein sequence: CASSIDHRVPEQYF.

This chain connects TRBV9 to TRBJ2-5; a weak D match, TRBD2 (6 bases). This CDR3 has 14 residues. Germline lookup yields CDR1 SGDLS and CDR2 YYNGEE. V lost 0 bases and J lost 1, with 7 bases in between. In DNA form, the CDR3 reads TGTGCCAGCAGCGTAGGTAGCGGCCAAGAGACCCAGTACTTC. This translates into CASSVGSGQETQYF.

The chain couples TRBV19 to TRBJ1-5, with D uncertain. Germline CDR1 LNHDA, CDR2 SQIVND (reference sequence). Trimming stripped 7 bases from V and 0 bases from J, with 13 bases between. There are 15 residues in the CDR3. The CDR3 DNA reads as TGTGCCAGTACCTCGCGACAAAATAGCAATCAGCCCCAGCATTTT. Residues: CASTSRQNSNQPQHF.